The 14 T cell receptor beta chains given below trace back to one sample, sequenced in a study of coeliac disease. TCRdb keeps only in-frame clones here, not all; method: immunoSEQ multiplex PCR. Among 6,000 to 8,000 clones listed, roughly 65% were seen once. Sequences were obtained from lamina propria lymphocytes from the gut. These receptors were obtained from a woman aged 55-70 years with active celiac disease.

This clone was picked up one time. The chain is built from TRBV4-3 and TRBJ2-7; D perhaps matches TRBD2 (6 bases). V shed 0 bases and J shed 6 bases, with 9 bases lying between them. Germline assignment: CDR1 LGHNA and CDR2 YSLEER. This CDR3 has 13 residues. The CDR3 DNA reads TGCGCCAGCAGCCAAGAATCCGGGAGCGAGCAGTACTTC. It codes for CASSQESGSEQYF.

This clone was seen a handful of times. V gene TRBV9 combines with J gene TRBJ2-5, with D perhaps matching TRBD2 (5 bases). V lost 0 bases and J lost 5, with 8 bases in between. The CDR3 has 13 amino acids. Per germline, CDR1 SGDLS and CDR2 YYNGEE. This CDR3 reads CASSVGPGETQYF. In nucleotides, the CDR3 is TGTGCCAGCAGCGTAGGACCGGGGGAGACCCAGTACTTC.

CDR3 protein: CAWEDRYSYEQYF. The CDR3 bases are TGTGCCTGGGAGGACAGGTACTCCTACGAGCAGTACTTC. This sequence joins TRBV30 and TRBJ2-7; 7 nucleotides match TRBD1. J lost 0 bases, V lost 5 bases, and 4 bases had no gene match. Germline CDR1 is GTSNPN and CDR2 is SVGIG (reference sequence). The CDR3 spans 13 residues.

This chain joins TRBV7-9 and TRBJ2-3; possible D gene TRBD2, 5 bases. Germline CDR1 SEHNR, CDR2 FQNEAQ (reference sequence). With 0 bases removed from V and 4 bases from J, the gap between germline ends came to 5 bases. The length of the CDR3 is 13 residues. CDR3 DNA: TGTGCCAGCAGCTTAGCCGGGGCAGATACGCAGTATTTT. Translating gives CASSLAGADTQYF.

For the CDR3, the DNA is TGTGCCAGCACCGGCGGCTTTAGCGGATCAAACACCGGGGAGCTGTTTTTT. It codes for CASTGGFSGSNTGELFF. The chain is built from TRBV28 and TRBJ2-2; TRBD2 is a possible D gene (6 bases). The CDR3 length is 17 residues. The V gene lost 7 bases and the J gene lost 2 bases, with 20 bases spanning the gap. CDR1 and CDR2 (germline): MDHEN, SYDVKM.

The chain carries TRBV30 and TRBJ1-1, with D possibly matching TRBD1 (6 bases). The CDR3 is 11 amino acids. V was trimmed by 3 bases and J by 6 bases, leaving 8 bases between them. Per the germline V gene, CDR1 is GTSNPN and CDR2 is SVGIG (reference sequence). The CDR3 DNA follows: TGTGCCTGGAGACAGGGTTCTGAAGCTTTCTTT. This translates into CAWRQGSEAFF.

The sample holds a few counts of this clone. The chain joins TRBV30 to TRBJ2-7; possibly TRBD1 for D (8 bases). Trimming cost V 4 bases and J 4 bases, with 17 bases left between them. This CDR3 comprises 14 residues. Germline V gene sequence: CDR1 GTSNPN, CDR2 SVGIG (reference sequence). The CDR3 sequence is CAWNLGQGGYEQYF. CDR3 nucleotide sequence: TGTGCCTGGAACCTTGGACAGGGAGGGTACGAGCAGTACTTC.

The gene calls are TRBV11-3 and TRBJ2-3, with 11 nucleotides matching TRBD2. CDR1 and CDR2 from the germline V gene are SGHNT and YENEEA. The CDR3 totals 17 residues. The junction had 9 bases not matched to a gene; V was cut back by 1 base and J by 6 bases. This CDR3 reads CASSLALLAGARDTQYF. CDR3 nucleotides: TGTGCCAGCAGCTTAGCCCTACTAGCGGGGGCAAGGGATACGCAGTATTTT.

The chain combines TRBV18 with TRBJ2-3, with 7 positions matching TRBD1. Germline V gene sequence: CDR1 KGHSH, CDR2 LQKENI. After removal of 6 bases from V and 5 bases from J, the junction contained 2 bases not matched to a gene. The CDR3 runs to 12 residues. The CDR3 region has the DNA TGTGCCAGCTCTTGGGACAGAGATACGCAGTATTTT. Its protein product is CASSWDRDTQYF.

The chain uses TRBV6-6 and TRBJ1-5; 8 bases match TRBD1. This CDR3 region has 13 residues. V trimming: 5 bases; J trimming: 6 bases; junction bases outside the gene matches: 3. CDR1 is MNHNY, CDR2 SVGAGI, per germline (reference sequence). Here the CDR3 reads CASSDRGIQPQHF. CDR3 in DNA: TGTGCCAGCAGTGACAGGGGAATTCAGCCCCAGCATTTT.

The chain has TRBV28 and TRBJ2-1, with 10 bases fitting TRBD2. The V and J ends lost 6 bases and 3 bases, in that order; junction bases with no gene match: 8. Germline CDR1 MDHEN, CDR2 SYDVKM. The CDR3 consists of 16 residues. DNA for the CDR3: TGTGCCAGCAGAAATCCTAGCGGGAGAAGCTACAATGAGCAGTTCTTC. It translates to CASRNPSGRSYNEQFF. Full variable domain (missing parts from reference TRBV28 and TRBJ2-1): DVKVTQSSRYLVKRTGEKVFLECVQDMDHENMFWYRQDPGLGLRLIYFSYDVKMKEKGDIPEGYSVSREKKERFSLILESASTNQTSMYLCASRNPSGRSYNEQFFGPGTRLTVL.

This clone has only a few counts. This chain joins TRBV6-6 and TRBJ1-5; the match to TRBD1 covers 11 bases. The CDR3 is made up of 16 amino acids. Germline CDR1 is MNHNY and CDR2 is SVGAGI (reference sequence). The junction had 6 bases not matched to a gene; V was cut back by 2 bases and J by 6 bases. The DNA of the CDR3 is TGTGCCAGCAGTTACGAGGGACAGGGGGGTGGTCAGCCCCAGCATTTT. This sequence encodes CASSYEGQGGGQPQHF.

The rearrangement joins TRBV13 to TRBJ2-7; 7 nucleotides line up with TRBD1. The CDR3 runs to 13 residues. Trimming removed 4 bases from V and 6 bases from J; junction bases left unmatched: 6. Germline V lookup: CDR1 PRHDT, CDR2 FYEKMQ (reference sequence). This CDR3 is CASSWGQLGEQYF. The CDR3 DNA reads as TGTGCCAGCAGCTGGGGACAGCTTGGCGAGCAGTACTTC.

The V call is TRBV19, the J call TRBJ2-1; 8 bases are shared with TRBD1. Germline V gene sequence: CDR1 LNHDA, CDR2 SQIVND (reference sequence). The CDR3 spans 17 residues. After removal of 4 bases from V and 9 bases from J, the junction contained 17 bases not matched to a gene. For the CDR3, the DNA is TGTGCCAGTAGTACCCGGGACAGGCGCCCGGACCTCGGTGAGCAGTTCTTC. Translation: CASSTRDRRPDLGEQFF.